The 9 T cell receptor beta chains presented below share a single source sample, sequenced in a study of T cells after yellow fever vaccination. TCRdb re-analysed the 5' RACE reads in MiXCR, keeping a single row per CDR3 protein. The sample records approximately 600,000 distinct CDR3 sequences, 12% being singletons. The input for sequencing was PBMCs, taken on the day of the yellow fever booster vaccination. The receptors were sampled from a man younger than 45 who received the YFV17D yellow fever vaccine.

This clonotype was seen a few times. V usage is TRBV18 and J usage is TRBJ2-2; D is perhaps TRBD1 (5 bases). V lost 3 bases to trimming and J lost 4 bases, with 15 bases between them. The CDR3 is 16 amino acids. Germline assignment: CDR1 KGHSH and CDR2 LQKENI. CDR3 in DNA: TGTGCCAGCTCACCCCAGACCAGGGTAGTCACCGGGGAGCTGTTTTTT. This gives the protein CASSPQTRVVTGELFF.

The chain links TRBV5-4 to TRBJ2-3; D may be TRBD1 (6 bases). The CDR3 is 16 amino acids. The V end was cut by 5 bases, the J end by 1 base, with 17 bases between. The germline V gene has CDR1 SGHNT and CDR2 YYREEE (reference sequence). The CDR3 region is CASSQTLGGGTDTQYF. The CDR3 bases are TGTGCCAGCAGTCAGACCCTAGGGGGAGGCACAGATACGCAGTATTTT.

A few counts support this clonotype. The V and J genes are TRBV10-1 and TRBJ2-3; D could derive from TRBD1 or TRBD2 (5 bases each). The CDR3 extends over 17 amino acids. Germline V gene data show CDR1 as WNHNN and CDR2 as SYGVQD (reference sequence). The V and J ends lost 2 bases and 5 bases respectively, with 20 bases between them. CDR3 sequence reads: CASSETDYYRDQDTQYF. DNA for the CDR3: TGCGCCAGCAGTGAGACCGATTATTACCGGGACCAAGATACGCAGTATTTT.

The chain is built from TRBV19 and TRBJ2-1, with TRBD1 identical over 8 bases. The CDR3 runs to 18 residues. Germline V gene data show CDR1 as LNHDA and CDR2 as SQIVND (reference sequence). The J segment lost 2 bases and the V segment lost 5 bases, leaving 14 bases of the junction unmatched. The CDR3 coding sequence is TGTGCCAGTAGTCGGGGATCCAGGGGGCTATCCGCCTACAATGAGCAGTTCTTC. Protein sequence: CASSRGSRGLSAYNEQFF. The variable domain in full, with the rest retrieved from reference TRBV19 and TRBJ2-1, is DGGITQSPKYLFRKEGQNVTLSCEQNLNHDAMYWYRQDPGQGLRLIYYSQIVNDFQKGDIAEGYSVSREKKESFPLTVTSAQKNPTAFYLCASSRGSRGLSAYNEQFFGPGTRLTVL.

This clonotype came up a few times. This sequence joins TRBV6-5 and TRBJ2-3, with D tentatively TRBD2 (5 bases). Germline loops: CDR1 MNHEY, CDR2 SVGAGI. The V end lost 0 bases, the J end lost 2 bases, and 12 bases lay between the germline ends. This CDR3 is built from 16 residues. This CDR3 reads CASSYSPSPSTDTQYF. CDR3 sequence (DNA): TGTGCCAGCAGTTACTCTCCTAGCCCCTCCACAGATACGCAGTATTTT.

The chain recombines TRBV27 with TRBJ2-7; TRBD2 might be the D (6 bases). Looked up from germline, CDR1 is MNHEY and CDR2 is SMNVEV (reference sequence). V was trimmed by 4 bases and J by 0 bases, leaving 13 bases between them. There are 15 residues in the CDR3. CDR3 residues: CASSSKAGSSYEQYF. In nucleotides, the CDR3 is TGTGCCAGCAGTTCAAAAGCGGGCTCCTCCTACGAGCAGTACTTC.

The genes are TRBV20-1 and TRBJ2-3; 12 bases are shared with TRBD2. The CDR3 extends over 16 amino acids. Germline assignment: CDR1 DFQATT and CDR2 SNEGSKA (reference sequence). Losses at the gene ends were 5 bases for V and 6 bases for J; bases not matched to a gene: 12. CDR3 nucleotides: TGCAGTGCTCCTTCGGGACTAGCGGGCCTGCACGATACGCAGTATTTT. It encodes CSAPSGLAGLHDTQYF.

The chain is built from TRBV21-1 and TRBJ2-1; the table's TRBD1 call for D was not verified on the DNA. TRBV21-1 is noted as a pseudogene. The CDR3 consists of 13 residues. The CDR3 sequence: CASSNRAAHEQFF. CDR3 DNA: TGTGCCAGCAGCAACCGGGCTGCCCATGAGCAGTTCTTC.

The chain recombines TRBV7-9 with TRBJ1-2; possibly TRBD1 for D (5 bases). CDR1 is SEHNR, CDR2 FQNEAQ, per germline (reference sequence). The V gene lost 3 bases and the J gene lost 6 bases, with 11 bases spanning the gap. The CDR3 contains 13 residues. The DNA for the CDR3 is TGTGCCAGCAGCTTTGGCAGGGCGGATGGCTACACCTTC. Translation: CASSFGRADGYTF.